This T cell receptor beta chain originates from a study of blood T cells in healthy people across ages. The study, taken as a whole, reports: Expanded clonotype changes were possibly confounded by unknown donor CMV status.

With regard to this clonotype: What it recognizes is unknown.

For the second PCR, which ran for 7 to 11 cycles, a sample-barcoded 5' primer and a J-beta primer mix were used. TCRdb ran MiXCR on the 5' RACE reads and lists one entry per CDR3 protein. The table has 1 million or so distinct CDR3 sequences, 40% to 55% seen once. Every sample yielded at least 7 million isolated PBMCs. Germline CDR1 and CDR2: SQVTM and ANQGSEA. V lost 1 base, J lost 7 bases, and 10 bases stayed unmatched. The CDR3 contains 14 residues. The chain employs TRBV29-1 and TRBJ2-7; TRBD2 matches 7 bases. Sequenced material: blood. The TCR comes from a woman aged 60-70 years in good health. The DNA of the CDR3 is TGCAGCGTTGAAGGGGGGACTAACTACAATGAGCAGTACTTC. It codes for CSVEGGTNYNEQYF.